This T cell receptor (beta chain) was sequenced during a study of blood T cell repertoires in COVID-19 (dated by TCRdb to 2019 to 2021). Broadly, across the study: Samples from collaborators originated in the United States, Italy and Spain and spanned both the acute and convalescent phases of COVID-19. The prospective study material was composed of cDNA or gDNA derived from T cells, B-cell-depleted T cells, or PBMCs. The dataset comprised deeply sampled blood TCRbeta repertoires from subjects exposed to, actively infected with, or recovered from COVID-19. The repertoires were made available in a free public database intended to serve as a resource for research on the immune response to SARS-CoV-2. The samples were drawn from the first 160 participants of the ongoing ImmuneRACE study and from 1,254 subjects provided by 6 global collaborators. Nearly every sample came with metadata listing a de-identified subject ID, COVID-19 status, age in years and sex. Where available, HLA class I and class II types were obtained from metadata supplied by the sample provider rather than from assay-based typing.

Collaborating institutions collected whole blood in K2EDTA tubes following their own protocols. For TCRbeta analysis, collaborators shipped samples as frozen whole blood, isolated PBMCs, or DNA extracted from either of those sample types. TCRbeta CDR3 regions were amplified from genomic DNA by means of the immunoSEQ Assay, a bias-controlled multiplex PCR. The original pipeline was this. The number of nucleated cells in each sample was estimated by amplification of reference gene primers within the assay. To quantify the absolute abundance of each unique TCRbeta CDR3 rearrangement, sequence reads were collapsed and filtered. For each sample, productive Simpson clonality was calculated as the square root of Simpson's diversity index across productive rearrangements. TCRdb obtained this table from immuneACCESS and retained in-frame rearrangements with V and J assigned. These tables miss some clones; where compared with another copy, unresolved V genes account for less than half of the shortfall, and the remainder is unexplained. D and trimming were read from the DNA, whereas the V and J calls and clone size are those reported in that table. This sample lists some 160,000 clones; about 77% were detected once. Of the sample, approximately 15% is held by the ten largest clones.

About this clone itself: Its target antigen remains unknown. The record has no base qualities; no much larger clone is one base away.

Findings and caveats that apply to the study as a whole: Clinical and demographic metadata were provided uncurated, with the amount varying by source and participant.

The sequenced material came from peripheral blood. The receptor was isolated from a woman of 80 years or more with acute or convalescent COVID-19.

The DNA reads as follows: TGTGCCTGGAGCTTCGGGACTTTCACCGGGGAGCTGTTTTTT. Protein translation: CAWSFGTFTGELFF. The V and J segments used are TRBV30 and TRBJ2-2; TRBD2 is a possible D gene, resting on 6 matching bases. The CDR3 sequence holds 14 residues, the cysteine and phenylalanine included. Only the CDR3 DNA stays, 42 bases, in frame from base 1. A distance of 12 bases separates the germline ends of V and J, which lose 3 bases and 4 bases respectively. The germline V gene (reference sequence) gives CDR1 as GTSNPN and CDR2 as SVGIG.